This entry features one T cell receptor (beta chain) sequence. This sample was taken from a study of blood T cell repertoires in COVID-19. Study at large: Material from acute and convalescent COVID-19 was sourced from the United States, Italy and Spain. T cells, B-cell-depleted T cells, or PBMCs supplied cDNA or gDNA.

The V end lost 6 bases, the J end lost 1 base, and 12 bases lay between the germline ends. Germline V CDR1 and CDR2: LNHDA, SQIVND (reference sequence). This CDR3 has 14 amino acids. Authors' data handling: Counts of nucleated cells, estimated from reference gene primer amplification, were obtained. Profiling relied on immunoSEQ multiplex PCR, and the TCRdb table lists in-frame clones only, not all of them. The V and J calls and clone size come from that table; D and trimming were worked out from the DNA. Of about 250,000 clones in the sample, approximately 86% were seen once. The TCR comes from a man older than 75 with acute or convalescent COVID-19. Specimen: peripheral blood. The gene calls are TRBV19 and TRBJ1-2, with D perhaps TRBD1 (6 bases). The CDR3 loop is CASSPQGHNYGYTF. CDR3 nucleotide sequence: TGTGCCAGTAGCCCTCAGGGGCATAACTATGGCTACACCTTC.